This entry describes one TCR beta chain. The CDR3 runs 15 residues. The V gene's germline CDR1 is KGHSH and CDR2 LQKENI. V shed 2 bases, J shed 11 bases, and the junction held 5 bases outside the gene matches. These data are taken from a study of blood T cell repertoires in COVID-19. Clones were sequenced by immunoSEQ multiplex PCR, and TCRdb holds only the in-frame ones, with some missing. This repertoire shows fewer than 120,000 clones, over 65% found once; its top ten account for around 4%. The TCR originated in a woman older than 75 with acute or convalescent COVID-19. The genes are TRBV18 and TRBJ1-6; 11 nucleotides agree with TRBD1. The sample taken for sequencing was peripheral blood. The CDR3 sequence is CASSPDGQGAPPLHF. The DNA of the CDR3 is TGTGCCAGCTCACCAGACGGACAGGGGGCACCACCCCTCCACTTT.